This TCR beta chain came from a study of blood T cell repertoires in COVID-19. Study-level background: Whether acute or convalescent, the COVID-19 samples came from the United States, Italy and Spain.

Only in-frame clones appear in the TCRdb table, and some are missing; sequencing was by immunoSEQ multiplex PCR. The table shows approximately 400,000 clones, with approximately 77% occurring only once. Germline CDR1 is MDHEN and CDR2 is SYDVKM. The CDR3 is 14 residues long. The ends lost 6 bases at V and 5 bases at J; junction bases unmatched: 8. This clone was counted once. The receptor comes from a human donor with acute or convalescent COVID-19. The donor label of this sample is uncertain. The rearrangement uses TRBV28 and TRBJ1-1, with 8 bases fitting TRBD1. Sequenced sample: peripheral blood. CDR3 amino acids: CASSLRGRWTEAFF. The CDR3 region has the DNA TGTGCCAGCAGCCTCAGGGGGCGATGGACTGAAGCTTTCTTT.